This T cell receptor (beta chain) was sequenced during a study of T cell responses to AZD1222 COVID-19 vaccine. Study-level points and caveats: Across spike, vaccine-associated CD4 TCRs were found, dominant at 160-218 and 743-854.

The method was immunoSEQ multiplex PCR; TCRdb's version includes in-frame clones alone and lacks a portion of them. Among about 150,000 clones listed, over 90% were seen once. Turning to this clone: Its antigen is still unknown.

The V gene's germline CDR1 is SQVTM and CDR2 ANQGSEA. V trimming: 6 bases; J trimming: 0 bases; junction bases outside the gene matches: 1. This CDR3 comprises 13 residues. The specimen comprised peripheral blood, sampled on day 0 of AZD1222 vaccination. The sequence derives from an adult in good health. This chain joins TRBV29-1 and TRBJ2-7, with 11 bases that match TRBD2. The CDR3 DNA is TGCAGCGTGACTAGCGGGGCCTCCTACGAGCAGTACTTC. This gives the protein CSVTSGASYEQYF.